A single sample gave rise to the 26 T cell receptor beta chains below, sequenced in a study of Graves' ophthalmopathy and Graves' hyperthyroidism. The study amplified TCR beta CDR3 regions using RNA transcripts. HTBI primers served in a first-round RT-PCR, which a second-round multiplex PCR followed. TCRdb redid the calling of the multiplex PCR reads with MiXCR, one entry per CDR3 protein. The table records approximately 380,000 distinct CDR3 sequences, more than 20% of them present only once. Material for sequencing was peripheral blood. The receptors were sampled from a woman between 18 and 29 years old with stable Graves' hyperthyroidism.

This clonotype was recorded a few times. The V call is TRBV28, the J call TRBJ1-1, with 7 bases aligning to TRBD1. This CDR3 comprises 16 residues. CDR1 is MDHEN and CDR2 is SYDVKM in the germline V gene. Germline trimming cut 3 bases from V and 0 bases from J; bases unmatched to any gene: 7. In DNA form, the CDR3 reads TGTGCCAGCAGTTTGGTGACGGGACAGATGAACACTGAAGCTTTCTTT. Its translation is CASSLVTGQMNTEAFF.

This clonotype was observed at least ten times. The CDR3 here is CASSSNGQGREQYF. CDR3 in DNA: TGCGCCAGCAGCTCGAATGGACAGGGGCGCGAGCAGTACTTC. The rearrangement joins TRBV5-1 to TRBJ2-7; TRBD1 aligns across 9 bases. Germline V CDR1 and CDR2: SGHRS, YFSETQ. The CDR3 contains 14 residues. With V trimmed by 3 bases and J by 6 bases, 7 bases remained unmatched.

The sample holds a few counts of this clonotype. The V and J genes are TRBV30 and TRBJ1-1; D may be TRBD1 (5 bases). This CDR3 has 13 amino acids. Trimming removed 2 bases at V and 8 bases at J, with 15 bases between. In germline, CDR1 is GTSNPN, CDR2 SVGIG (reference sequence). The CDR3 region has the DNA TGTGCCTGGAGTACCCAGGGTGCTACGGAAGCTTTCTTT. It is translated as CAWSTQGATEAFF.

Ten or more counts support this clonotype. The J gene is TRBJ2-7, the V gene TRBV12-3 or TRBV12-4, with D tentatively TRBD2 (6 bases). This CDR3 comprises 21 residues. Trimming pared 0 bases from V and 4 bases from J, leaving 31 bases between. DNA for the CDR3: TGTGCCAGCAGTTTAGCCCCCCTCCGTCTAGCGCCCATGGGAGGTTTTTACGAGCAGTACTTC. It encodes CASSLAPLRLAPMGGFYEQYF.

The chain is built from TRBV11-2 and TRBJ2-7, with D tentatively TRBD1 (6 bases). The V end lost 2 bases, the J end lost 2 bases, and 10 bases lay between the germline ends. The CDR3 spans 14 residues. Looked up from germline, CDR1 is SGHAT and CDR2 is FQNNGV. The CDR3 bases are TGTGCCAGCAGCTTAAGACAGGCGGCCTACGAGCAGTACTTC. Amino acid sequence: CASSLRQAAYEQYF.

The table lists this clonotype with many counts. This chain's CDR3 is CAWRRRAGELFF. The CDR3 region has the DNA TGTGCCTGGAGAAGGCGGGCCGGGGAGCTGTTTTTT. V usage is TRBV30 and J usage is TRBJ2-2, with D perhaps TRBD2 (5 bases). Trimming shortened V by 3 bases and J by 6 bases, and 8 bases separated the two germline ends. CDR1 is GTSNPN and CDR2 is SVGIG in the germline V gene (reference sequence). This CDR3 region has 12 residues.

This clonotype was seen repeatedly, ten times or more. The rearrangement uses TRBV20-1 and TRBJ2-2; possibly TRBD2 for D (6 bases). The CDR3 is 13 amino acids. Trimming shortened V by 7 bases and J by 4 bases, and 13 bases separated the two germline ends. CDR1 DFQATT and CDR2 SNEGSKA come from the germline V gene (reference sequence). Here the CDR3 reads CSVAGRGTGELFF. The CDR3 DNA is TGCAGTGTCGCAGGGCGGGGCACCGGGGAGCTGTTTTTT.

This chain connects TRBV20-1 to TRBJ2-7; 9 bases map to TRBD1. Germline CDR1 and CDR2: DFQATT and SNEGSKA (reference sequence). Losses at the gene ends were 3 bases for V and 3 bases for J; bases not matched to a gene: 6. This CDR3 contains 14 residues. The CDR3 sequence: CSASKQGASYEQYF. CDR3 DNA sequence: TGCAGTGCTAGTAAACAGGGGGCGAGCTACGAGCAGTACTTC.

This clonotype has just a few counts. The chain is built from TRBV12-3 or TRBV12-4 and TRBJ2-7; the D gene is possibly TRBD1 (7 bases). CDR3 length: 14 amino acids. Trimming removed 4 bases from V and 2 bases from J, with 12 bases in between. The CDR3 loop reads CASSWAGTAYEQYF. CDR3 DNA: TGTGCCAGCAGTTGGGCGGGGACAGCCTACGAGCAGTACTTC.

This clonotype showed up many times. The rearrangement links TRBV20-1 to TRBJ2-7, with D perhaps being TRBD1 or TRBD2 (5 bases each). The CDR3 runs 11 residues. V lost 6 bases to trimming and J lost 5 bases, with 11 bases between them. Per the germline V gene, CDR1 is DFQATT and CDR2 is SNEGSKA (reference sequence). DNA of the CDR3: TGCAGTGCCTCACCGGGACACGAGCAGTACTTC. It codes for CSASPGHEQYF.

The chain uses TRBV11-2 and TRBJ2-3; TRBD2 aligns across 14 bases. The CDR3 covers 15 residues. CDR1 and CDR2 from the germline V gene are SGHAT and FQNNGV. V lost 4 bases, J lost 6 bases, and 3 bases stayed unmatched. Here the CDR3 reads CASSWTSGGSDTQYF. CDR3 bases: TGTGCCAGCAGCTGGACTAGCGGGGGGTCCGATACGCAGTATTTT.

The chain couples TRBV6-2 or TRBV6-3 to TRBJ2-2; D ambiguous. In germline, CDR1 is MNHEY, CDR2 SVGEGT. V lost 5 bases and J 7 bases, leaving 8 bases between the germline ends. This CDR3 has 12 residues. The CDR3 loop reads CASSNYGGELFF. As DNA, the CDR3 is TGTGCCAGCAGTAACTATGGCGGGGAGCTGTTTTTT.

This clonotype was observed many times. The V gene is TRBV29-1, the J gene TRBJ1-1; D is undetermined. V lost 3 bases, J lost 1 base, and 6 bases lay in between. Germline CDR1 and CDR2: SQVTM and ANQGSEA. The CDR3 length is 12 residues. CDR3 DNA: TGCAGCGTTGAGCCCGAGAACACTGAAGCTTTCTTT. Translating it yields CSVEPENTEAFF.

This rearrangement joins TRBV12-5 to TRBJ1-3, with a possible D match to TRBD1 (5 bases). This CDR3 is 15 amino acids long. The V end lost 4 bases, the J end lost 0 bases, and 10 bases lay between the germline ends. Germline CDR1 reads LGHNT; CDR2 reads FRNRAP. The CDR3 is CASGWGRNSGNTIYF. The CDR3 bases are TGTGCTAGTGGTTGGGGCAGAAACTCTGGAAACACCATATATTTT.

This clonotype has a count of ten or more. The chain recombines TRBV12-3 or TRBV12-4 with TRBJ1-2; tentatively, D is TRBD1 (5 bases). V gave up 5 bases and J gave up 4 bases, with 14 bases separating them. This CDR3 spans 14 amino acids. CDR3 loop: CASSPPGPGYGYTF. For the CDR3, the DNA is TGTGCCAGCAGTCCACCAGGGCCGGGCTATGGCTACACCTTC.

This clonotype was counted at least ten times. The rearrangement links TRBV28 to TRBJ2-7, with 7 bases that match TRBD1. After removal of 4 bases from V and 3 bases from J, the junction contained 0 bases not matched to a gene. CDR3 length: 12 amino acids. The V gene's germline CDR1 is MDHEN and CDR2 SYDVKM. The CDR3 nucleotides are TGTGCCAGCAGTTACAGGGGCTACGAGCAGTACTTC. The encoded protein is CASSYRGYEQYF.

This clonotype was picked up many times. The chain carries TRBV2 and TRBJ2-5, with D perhaps given as TRBD1 or TRBD2 (6 bases each). The CDR3 is 13 amino acids. Per the germline V gene, CDR1 is SNHLY and CDR2 is FYNNEI. V lost 4 bases and J lost 5, with 11 bases in between. The CDR3 DNA follows: TGTGCCAGCAGTGTCACAGGGAGGGAGACCCAGTACTTC. Amino acids: CASSVTGRETQYF.

J is TRBJ1-2 and V is TRBV30; a possible D gene is TRBD1 (5 bases). This CDR3 has 14 amino acids. The V end lost 4 bases, the J end lost 4 bases, and 16 bases lay between the germline ends. The germline V gene has CDR1 GTSNPN and CDR2 SVGIG (reference sequence). This CDR3 is CAWTRTLTVYGYTF. In DNA, the CDR3 is TGTGCCTGGACCCGGACACTCACGGTCTATGGCTACACCTTC.

This clonotype was counted at least ten times. The chain is built from TRBV15 and TRBJ1-2; 7 bases line up with TRBD1. V lost 2 bases to trimming and J lost 7 bases; unmatched junction nucleotides: 4. Germline CDR1 is LNHNV and CDR2 is YYDKDF (reference sequence). The CDR3 is made up of 13 amino acids. CDR3 residues: CATSRPDRAGYTF. In nucleotides, the CDR3 is TGTGCCACCAGCAGACCCGACAGGGCTGGCTACACCTTC.

In this sample, this clonotype turned up many times. This chain links TRBV7-2 with TRBJ2-7; 9 bases agree with TRBD2. Germline V gives CDR1 SGHTA, CDR2 FQGNSA. The trim removed 5 bases at V and 5 bases at J, leaving 7 bases unmatched. The CDR3 consists of 14 residues. CDR3 nucleotide sequence: TGTGCCAGCAGCCCGGGACTAGCTGTCGACGAGCAGTACTTC. Its translation is CASSPGLAVDEQYF.

This clonotype showed up many times. The chain carries TRBV28 and TRBJ2-7; no reliable D call. Germline V CDR1 and CDR2: MDHEN, SYDVKM. The CDR3 is made up of 11 amino acids. V was clipped by 3 bases and J by 6 bases, with 6 bases between them. In nucleotides, the CDR3 is TGTGCCAGCAGTTTCCTAGGCGAGCAGTACTTC. Translated, it gives CASSFLGEQYF.

This clonotype was seen ten or more times. The chain combines TRBV7-2 with TRBJ1-6; possibly TRBD1 for D (6 bases). The CDR3 covers 15 residues. Germline V gene data show CDR1 as SGHTA and CDR2 as FQGNSA. Trimming cost V 5 bases and J 13 bases, with 21 bases left between them. The CDR3 here is CASSLKTGRQSPLHF. CDR3 sequence (DNA): TGTGCCAGCAGCCTTAAAACAGGGAGGCAATCGCCCCTCCACTTT.

This clonotype was seen a single time. V usage is TRBV11-2 and J usage is TRBJ1-1; 7 bases map to TRBD1. Trimming cost V 5 bases and J 7 bases; bases outside gene matches: 7. This CDR3 has 13 amino acids. Looked up from germline, CDR1 is SGHAT and CDR2 is FQNNGV. The CDR3 nucleotides read TGTGCCAGCAGCCCCGGACAGGTATTTGAAGCTTTCTTT. It yields the protein CASSPGQVFEAFF.

There are a few counts of this clonotype. The chain uses TRBV12-3 or TRBV12-4 and TRBJ1-2, with unresolved D. The CDR3 runs 14 residues. Trimming removed 7 bases at V and 0 bases at J, with 12 bases between. CDR3 in amino acids: CASTQRETNYGYTF. Written as DNA, the CDR3 is TGTGCCAGCACCCAGAGGGAAACTAACTATGGCTACACCTTC.

In its sample, this clonotype was seen many times. The gene calls are TRBV20-1 and TRBJ2-5, with 9 bases identical to TRBD2. The CDR3 runs to 17 residues. From germline, CDR1 is DFQATT and CDR2 SNEGSKA (reference sequence). V dropped 1 base and J dropped 4; count of bases not matched to a gene: 13. CDR3 sequence (DNA): TGCAGTGCTAGAGGAGCGGCTAGCGGGATGATTTCAGAGACCCAGTACTTC. Residues: CSARGAASGMISETQYF.

On this clonotype: Being one base from a much bigger clone, this may be a read error. The chain uses TRBV6-1 and TRBJ2-1; D is unclear. V lost 4 bases to trimming and J lost 6 bases, with 10 bases between them. The germline gives CDR1 MNHNS, CDR2 SASEGT. The CDR3 has 13 residues. The CDR3 DNA is TGTGCCAGCAGTGCTAACGGCGGCAATGAGCAGTTCTTC. Residues: CASSANGGNEQFF.